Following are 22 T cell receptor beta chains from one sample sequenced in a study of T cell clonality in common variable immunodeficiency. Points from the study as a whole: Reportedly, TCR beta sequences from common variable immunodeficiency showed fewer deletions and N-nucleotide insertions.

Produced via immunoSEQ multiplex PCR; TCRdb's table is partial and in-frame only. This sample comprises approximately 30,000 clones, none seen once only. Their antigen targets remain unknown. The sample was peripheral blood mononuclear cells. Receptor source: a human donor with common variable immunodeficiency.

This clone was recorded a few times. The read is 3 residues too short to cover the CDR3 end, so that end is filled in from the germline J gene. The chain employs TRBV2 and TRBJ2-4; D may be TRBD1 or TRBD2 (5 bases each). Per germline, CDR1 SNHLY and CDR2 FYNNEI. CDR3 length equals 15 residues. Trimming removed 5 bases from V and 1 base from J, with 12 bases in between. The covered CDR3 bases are TGTGCCAGCAGTTATGAGGGGTGGGCCAAAAACATT. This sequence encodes CASSYEGWAKNI. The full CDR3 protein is CASSYEGWAKNIQYF.

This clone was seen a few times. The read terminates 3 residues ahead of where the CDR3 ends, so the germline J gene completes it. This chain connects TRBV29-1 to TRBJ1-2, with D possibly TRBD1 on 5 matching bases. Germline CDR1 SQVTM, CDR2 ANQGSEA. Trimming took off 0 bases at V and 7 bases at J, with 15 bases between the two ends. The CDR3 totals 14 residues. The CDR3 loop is CSVEDRSRAIGYTF. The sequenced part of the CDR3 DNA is TGCAGCGTTGAAGATCGGTCCAGGGCGATTGGC.

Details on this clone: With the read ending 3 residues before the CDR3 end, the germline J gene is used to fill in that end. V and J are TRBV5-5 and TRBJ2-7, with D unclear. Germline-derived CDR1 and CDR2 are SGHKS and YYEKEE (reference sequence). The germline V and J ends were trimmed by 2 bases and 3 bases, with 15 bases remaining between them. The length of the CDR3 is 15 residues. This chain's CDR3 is CASSFSLVSGYEQYF. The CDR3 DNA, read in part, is TGTGCCAGCAGCTTTAGCCTAGTATCGGGCTACGAG.

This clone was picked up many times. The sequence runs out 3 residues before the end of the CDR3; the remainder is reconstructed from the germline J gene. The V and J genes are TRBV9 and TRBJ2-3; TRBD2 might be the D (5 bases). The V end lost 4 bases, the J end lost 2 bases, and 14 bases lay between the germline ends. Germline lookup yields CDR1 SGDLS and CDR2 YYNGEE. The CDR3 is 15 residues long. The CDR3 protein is CASSPGVRFTDTQYF. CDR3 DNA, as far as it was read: TGTGCCAGCAGCCCCGGGGTAAGATTCACAGATACG.

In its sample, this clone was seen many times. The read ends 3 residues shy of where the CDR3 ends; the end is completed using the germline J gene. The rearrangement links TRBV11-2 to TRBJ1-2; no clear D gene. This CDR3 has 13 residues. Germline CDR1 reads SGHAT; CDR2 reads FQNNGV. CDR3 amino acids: CASSLERVLGYTF. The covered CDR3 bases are TGTGCCAGCAGCTTAGAGAGGGTCCTAGGC.

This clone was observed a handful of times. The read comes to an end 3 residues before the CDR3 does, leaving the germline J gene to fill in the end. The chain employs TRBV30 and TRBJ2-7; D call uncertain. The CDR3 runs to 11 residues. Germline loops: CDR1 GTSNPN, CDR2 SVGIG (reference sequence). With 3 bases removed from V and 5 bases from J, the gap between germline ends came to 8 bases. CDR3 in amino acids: CAWSVRDEQYF. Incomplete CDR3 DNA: TGTGCCTGGAGCGTACGGGACGAG.

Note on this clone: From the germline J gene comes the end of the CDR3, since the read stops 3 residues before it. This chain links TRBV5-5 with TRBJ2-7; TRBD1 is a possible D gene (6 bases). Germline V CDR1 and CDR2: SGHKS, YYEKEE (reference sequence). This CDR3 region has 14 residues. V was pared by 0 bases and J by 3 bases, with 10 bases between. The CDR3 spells CASSLGQGIYEQYF. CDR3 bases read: TGTGCCAGCAGCTTGGGTCAGGGGATCTACGAG.

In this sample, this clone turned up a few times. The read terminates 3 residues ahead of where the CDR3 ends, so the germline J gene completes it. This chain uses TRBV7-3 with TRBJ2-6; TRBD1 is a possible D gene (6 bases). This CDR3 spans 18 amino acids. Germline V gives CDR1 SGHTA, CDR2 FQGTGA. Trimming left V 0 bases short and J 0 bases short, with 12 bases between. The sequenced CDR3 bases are TGTGCCAGCAGCTTAACGGGCAGGGGACCCTCTGGGGCCAACGTC. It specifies CASSLTGRGPSGANV. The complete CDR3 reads CASSLTGRGPSGANVLTF. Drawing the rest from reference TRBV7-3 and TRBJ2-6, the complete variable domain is GAGVSQTPSNKVTEKGKYVELRCDPISGHTALYWYRQSLGQGPEFLIYFQGTGAADDSGLPNDRFFAVRPEGSVSTLKIQRTERGDSAVYLCASSLTGRGPSGANVLTFGAGSRLTVL.

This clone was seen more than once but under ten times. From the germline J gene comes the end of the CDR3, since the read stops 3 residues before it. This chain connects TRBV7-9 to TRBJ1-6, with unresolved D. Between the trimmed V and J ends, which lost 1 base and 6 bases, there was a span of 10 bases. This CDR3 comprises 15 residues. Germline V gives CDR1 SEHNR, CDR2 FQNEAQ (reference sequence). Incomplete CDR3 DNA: TGTGCCAGCAGCTTAGGGCGGGAAACTAATTCACCC. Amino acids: CASSLGRETNSP. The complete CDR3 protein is CASSLGRETNSPLHF. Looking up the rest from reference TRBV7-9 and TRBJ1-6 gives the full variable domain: DTGVSQNPRHKITKRGQNVTFRCDPISEHNRLYWYRQTLGQGPEFLTYFQNEAQLEKSRLLSDRFSAERPKGSFSTLEIQRTEQGDSAMYLCASSLGRETNSPLHFGNGTRLTVT.

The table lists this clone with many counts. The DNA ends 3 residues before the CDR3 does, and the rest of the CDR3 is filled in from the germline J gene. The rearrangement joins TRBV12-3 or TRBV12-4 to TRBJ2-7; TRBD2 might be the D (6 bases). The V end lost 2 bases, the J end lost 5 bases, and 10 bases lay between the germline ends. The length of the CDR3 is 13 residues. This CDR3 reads CASSLRGSHEQYF. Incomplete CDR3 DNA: TGTGCCAGCAGTTTACGGGGGTCCCACGAG.

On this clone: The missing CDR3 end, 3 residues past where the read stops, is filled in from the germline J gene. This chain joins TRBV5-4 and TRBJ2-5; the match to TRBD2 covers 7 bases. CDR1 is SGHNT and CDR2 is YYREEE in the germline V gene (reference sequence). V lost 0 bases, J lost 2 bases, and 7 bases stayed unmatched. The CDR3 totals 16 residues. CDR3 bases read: TGTGCCAGCAGCTTGGCTATAGCGGGTACTCAAGAGACC. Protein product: CASSLAIAGTQET. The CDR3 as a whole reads CASSLAIAGTQETQYF.

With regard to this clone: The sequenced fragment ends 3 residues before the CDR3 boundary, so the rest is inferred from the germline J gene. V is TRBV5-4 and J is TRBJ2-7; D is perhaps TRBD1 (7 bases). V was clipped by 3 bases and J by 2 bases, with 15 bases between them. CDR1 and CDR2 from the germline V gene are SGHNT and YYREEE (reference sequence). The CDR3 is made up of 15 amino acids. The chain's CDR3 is CASSWTGDRAYEQYF. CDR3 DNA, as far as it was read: TGTGCCAGCAGCTGGACGGGGGACAGAGCCTACGAG.

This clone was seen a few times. CDR3 bases read: TGCGCCAGCAGCCCAGGACAGGCGCGGCAAGAGACC. It translates to CASSPGQARQET. The whole CDR3 sequence is CASSPGQARQETQYF. The chain has TRBV5-1 and TRBJ2-5; the match to TRBD1 covers 7 bases. The observed sequence ends 3 residues before the CDR3 terminus, with the missing tail filled in from the germline J gene. The ends lost 4 bases at V and 2 bases at J; junction bases unmatched: 8. The CDR3 is 15 residues long. Germline CDR1 reads SGHRS; CDR2 reads YFSETQ.

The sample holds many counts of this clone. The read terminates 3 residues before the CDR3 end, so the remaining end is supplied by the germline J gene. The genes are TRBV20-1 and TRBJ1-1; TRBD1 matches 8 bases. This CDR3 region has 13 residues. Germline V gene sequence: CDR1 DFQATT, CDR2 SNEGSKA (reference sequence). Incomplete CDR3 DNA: TGCAGTGCTAGGGGACAGGCGGCTATGTGG. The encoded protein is CSARGQAAMW. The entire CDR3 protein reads CSARGQAAMWAFF.

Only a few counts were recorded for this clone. The CDR3 sequence: CASSPTRAQETQYF. CDR3 DNA (partial): TGTGCCAGCAGTCCTACTAGGGCCCAAGAGACC. The chain employs TRBV2 and TRBJ2-5; the D gene is possibly TRBD2 (5 bases). The CDR3 is cut off 3 residues early in the read; its end comes from the germline J gene. V lost 5 bases and J 1 base, leaving 11 bases between the germline ends. Germline V gene lookup returns CDR1 SNHLY and CDR2 FYNNEI. This CDR3 is built from 14 residues.

This CDR3 is CASSPLARGKTQYF. The covered CDR3 bases are TGTGCCAGCAGCCCCCTCGCTAGGGGCAAGACC. The gene calls are TRBV11-1 and TRBJ2-5, with D possibly being TRBD1 (5 bases). Read data end 3 residues before the CDR3 end; the end is taken from the germline J gene. This CDR3 has 14 residues. The ends were cut back, 5 bases at V and 6 bases at J, with 16 bases in the middle. Germline values: CDR1 SGHAT, CDR2 FQDESV (reference sequence).

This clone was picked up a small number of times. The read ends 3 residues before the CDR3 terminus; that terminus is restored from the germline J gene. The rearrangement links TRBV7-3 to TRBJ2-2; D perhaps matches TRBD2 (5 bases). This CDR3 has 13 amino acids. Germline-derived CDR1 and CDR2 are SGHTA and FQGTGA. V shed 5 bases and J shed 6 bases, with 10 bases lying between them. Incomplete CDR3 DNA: TGTGCCAGCAGCCTCACTAGTTCCGGGGAG. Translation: CASSLTSSGE. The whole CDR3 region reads CASSLTSSGELFF.

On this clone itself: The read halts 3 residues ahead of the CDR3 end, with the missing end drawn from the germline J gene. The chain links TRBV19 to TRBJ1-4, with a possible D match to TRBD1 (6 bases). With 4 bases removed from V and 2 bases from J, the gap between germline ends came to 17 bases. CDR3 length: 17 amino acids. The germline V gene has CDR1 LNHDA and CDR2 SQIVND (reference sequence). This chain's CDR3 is CASSTGAAWDTNEKLFF. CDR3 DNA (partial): TGTGCCAGTAGTACAGGGGCGGCCTGGGATACTAATGAAAAA.

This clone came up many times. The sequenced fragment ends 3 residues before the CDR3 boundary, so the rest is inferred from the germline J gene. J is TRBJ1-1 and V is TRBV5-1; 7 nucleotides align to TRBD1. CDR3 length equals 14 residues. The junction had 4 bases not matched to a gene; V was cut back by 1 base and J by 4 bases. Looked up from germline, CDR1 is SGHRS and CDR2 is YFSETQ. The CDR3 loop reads CASSLMTGTTEAFF. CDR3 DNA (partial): TGCGCCAGCAGCTTGATGACAGGGACCACTGAA.

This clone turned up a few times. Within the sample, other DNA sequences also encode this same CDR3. The part of the CDR3 DNA that was read is TGTGCCAGCTCACCACCGCGCAGGGTTGGCGAG. It specifies CASSPPRRVGE. The entire CDR3 is CASSPPRRVGEQYF. This chain joins TRBV18 and TRBJ2-7, with D maybe TRBD1 (5 bases). The read terminates 3 residues before the CDR3 end, so the remaining end is supplied by the germline J gene. The CDR3 covers 14 residues. Germline V gene data show CDR1 as KGHSH and CDR2 as LQKENI. V was shortened by 0 bases and J by 6 bases, with 12 bases between the two germline ends.

Here the CDR3 reads CASSGLAGWADTQYF. The DNA read from the CDR3 is TGTGCCAGCAGTGGACTAGCGGGATGGGCAGATACG. This sequence joins TRBV2 and TRBJ2-3, with 11 bases lining up with TRBD2. The read gets to within 3 residues of the CDR3 end, and the germline J gene fills in the rest. J gave up 4 bases and V 4 bases, and 4 bases lay outside the gene matches. Per the germline V gene, CDR1 is SNHLY and CDR2 is FYNNEI. The CDR3 is 15 residues long.

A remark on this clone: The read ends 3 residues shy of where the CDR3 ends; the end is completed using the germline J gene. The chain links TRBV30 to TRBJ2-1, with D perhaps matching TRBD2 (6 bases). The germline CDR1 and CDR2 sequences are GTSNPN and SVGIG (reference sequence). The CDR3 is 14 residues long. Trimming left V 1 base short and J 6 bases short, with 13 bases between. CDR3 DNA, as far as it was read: TGTGCCTGGAGTGGCGGGGTGCTCGGCAATGAG. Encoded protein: CAWSGGVLGNE. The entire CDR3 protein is CAWSGGVLGNEQFF.